These T cell receptor beta chains were read from a single sample in a study of cytomegalovirus exposure and HLA in healthy donors. The protocol was immunoSEQ multiplex PCR, while the TCRdb copy is restricted to in-frame clones and leaves out a portion. Of about 83,000 clones in the sample, more than 65% were seen once. The sample was PBMCs. The receptor source for this set is a man in his sixties in good health and CMV-seronegative. Both conserved end residues are part of each CDR3. A D gene is named only where the DNA matches it firmly. Clone sizes are given selectively: once, few, many, or a class where the clone is expanded.

CDR3aa | CDR3nt | d_gene | v_gene | abundance | j_gene
CASQQGGSNQPQHF | TGTGCCAGTCAGCAGGGTGGGAGCAATCAGCCCCAGCATTTT | NA | TRBV2 | many | TRBJ1-5
CASSLEQGVGYGYTF | TGTGCCAGCAGCTTGGAGCAGGGGGTAGGCTATGGCTACACCTTC | TRBD1 | TRBV5-6 | NA | TRBJ1-2
CASSVGVQETQYF | TGTGCCAGCAGTGTCGGGGTCCAAGAGACCCAGTACTTC | NA | TRBV6-1 | NA | TRBJ2-5
CVAGTGGTDTQYF | TGTGTAGCGGGGACAGGGGGAACAGATACGCAGTATTTT | TRBD1 | TRBV6-1 | few | TRBJ2-3
CASSVAGGNNEQFF | TGTGCCAGCAGCGTAGCGGGGGGGAACAATGAGCAGTTCTTC | TRBD2 | TRBV9 | NA | TRBJ2-1
CASSVSGRGGTDTQYF | TGTGCCAGCAGTGTATCCGGGAGGGGCGGCACAGATACGCAGTATTTT | TRBD2 | TRBV2 | NA | TRBJ2-3
CASSSQGVGEKLFF | TGTGCCAGCAGCTCACAGGGGGTGGGGGAAAAACTGTTTTTT | TRBD1 | TRBV7-6 | few | TRBJ1-4
CASRPGLATDTQYF | TGTGCCAGCCGCCCGGGACTAGCGACAGATACGCAGTATTTT | TRBD2 | TRBV25-1 | few | TRBJ2-3
CAWSLVAANYGYTF | TGTGCCTGGAGTCTAGTCGCAGCGAACTATGGCTACACCTTC | NA | TRBV30 | few | TRBJ1-2
CASSLVGGQYF | TGTGCCAGCAGCTTAGTGGGGGGCCAGTACTTC | NA | TRBV7-2 | NA | TRBJ2-5
CASSEVLANTEAFF | TGTGCCAGCAGTGAAGTGCTAGCCAACACTGAAGCTTTCTTT | NA | TRBV6-1 | NA | TRBJ1-1
CAWSPWDTRDPGELFF | TGTGCCTGGAGTCCCTGGGACACCCGGGACCCCGGGGAGCTGTTTTTT | NA | TRBV30 | NA | TRBJ2-2
CASGGGTRGYEQYF | TGTGCCAGCGGGGGCGGAACTCGGGGATACGAGCAGTACTTC | NA | TRBV6-5 | NA | TRBJ2-7
CASSLSGNNEQFF | TGTGCCAGCAGCTTATCAGGGAACAATGAGCAGTTCTTC | NA | TRBV7-2 | NA | TRBJ2-1
CASSAAGEYEQYF | TGTGCCAGCAGCGCCGCAGGGGAGTACGAGCAGTACTTC | NA | TRBV6-1 | NA | TRBJ2-7
CASSPLGGNTEAFF | TGTGCCAGCAGCCCCCTGGGAGGGAACACTGAAGCTTTCTTT | NA | TRBV7-9 | few | TRBJ1-1
CATATGGKSGANVLTF | TGTGCCACCGCCACAGGGGGCAAATCTGGGGCCAACGTCCTGACTTTC | TRBD1 | TRBV19 | NA | TRBJ2-6
CASSWTGGSYEQYF | TGTGCCAGCAGCTGGACAGGGGGCTCCTACGAGCAGTACTTC | TRBD1 | TRBV5-8 | NA | TRBJ2-7
CASSYGQGVFYEQYF | TGTGCCAGCAGTTACGGACAGGGGGTGTTCTACGAGCAGTACTTC | TRBD1 | TRBV6-5 | NA | TRBJ2-7
CASSLDWKQGEAFF | TGTGCCAGCAGCTTGGATTGGAAACAGGGCGAAGCTTTCTTT | NA | TRBV7-8 | NA | TRBJ1-1
CASSLRQYRDTQYF | TGTGCCAGCAGCCTCCGACAGTACCGAGATACGCAGTATTTT | NA | TRBV13 | NA | TRBJ2-3
CASSGRAGGDNEQFF | TGTGCCAGCAGCGGACGAGCGGGGGGAGACAATGAGCAGTTCTTC | TRBD2 | TRBV7-2 | NA | TRBJ2-1
CASSPTGTGVEQYF | TGTGCCAGCAGCCCGACCGGGACAGGGGTCGAGCAGTACTTC | TRBD1 | TRBV7-2 | few | TRBJ2-7
CASSLASGEPQHF | TGTGCCAGCAGCTTAGCGTCCGGGGAGCCCCAGCATTTT | NA | TRBV7-9 | NA | TRBJ1-5
CASSLDGSNYGYTF | TGCGCCAGCAGCTTGGATGGTAGTAACTATGGCTACACCTTC | NA | TRBV5-1 | NA | TRBJ1-2